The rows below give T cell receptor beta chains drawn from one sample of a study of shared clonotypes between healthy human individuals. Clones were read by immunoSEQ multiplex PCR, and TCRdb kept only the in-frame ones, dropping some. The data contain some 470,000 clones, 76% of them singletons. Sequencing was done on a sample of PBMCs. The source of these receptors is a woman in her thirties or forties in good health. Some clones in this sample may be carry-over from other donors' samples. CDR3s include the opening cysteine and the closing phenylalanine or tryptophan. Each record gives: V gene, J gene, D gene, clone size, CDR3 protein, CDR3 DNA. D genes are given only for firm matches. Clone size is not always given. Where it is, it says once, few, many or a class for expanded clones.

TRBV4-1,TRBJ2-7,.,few,CASSQEFETRPSYEQYF,TGCGCCAGCAGCCAAGAGTTCGAGACTCGTCCCTCCTACGAGCAGTACTTC
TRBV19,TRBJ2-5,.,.,CASSILQGEETQYF,TGTGCCAGTAGTATATTACAAGGGGAGGAGACCCAGTACTTC
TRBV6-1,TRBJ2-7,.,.,CASSEGTGSSYEQYF,TGTGCCAGCAGTGAAGGAACAGGATCGTCCTACGAGCAGTACTTC
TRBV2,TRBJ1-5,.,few,CASSGLLVSNQPQHF,TGTGCCAGCAGTGGCCTGTTAGTAAGCAATCAGCCCCAGCATTTT
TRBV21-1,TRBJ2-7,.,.,CASSKVVLAVCSYEQYF,TGTGCCAGCAGCAAAGTAGTCCTAGCGGTATGCTCCTACGAGCAGTACTTC
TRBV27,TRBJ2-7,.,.,CASSLGAISSYEQYF,TGTGCCAGCAGTTTAGGGGCCATCTCCTCCTACGAGCAGTACTTC
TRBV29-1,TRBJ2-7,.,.,CSVGQFTYEQYF,TGCAGCGTCGGACAGTTTACCTACGAGCAGTACTTC
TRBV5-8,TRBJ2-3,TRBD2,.,CASSWTSGSSDTQYF,TGTGCCAGCAGTTGGACTAGCGGGAGTTCAGATACGCAGTATTTT
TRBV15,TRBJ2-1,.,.,CATSKPGTPGTRFF,TGTGCCACCAGCAAACCCGGGACTCCGGGGACCCGGTTCTTC
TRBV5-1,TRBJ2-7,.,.,CASSSGVVQYF,TGCGCCAGCAGCTCAGGGGTGGTGCAGTACTTC
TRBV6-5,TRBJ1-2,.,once,CAIRAGNSNYGYTF,TGTGCCATCAGAGCCGGGAACAGTAACTATGGCTACACCTTC
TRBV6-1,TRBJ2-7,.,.,CATKRTADEQYF,TGTGCCACAAAGCGCACAGCGGACGAGCAGTACTTC
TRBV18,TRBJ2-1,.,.,CASSAPQEYNEQFF,TGTGCCAGCTCAGCCCCACAGGAATACAATGAGCAGTTCTTC
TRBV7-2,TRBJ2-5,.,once,CASSRILGAETQYF,TGTGCTAGCAGCCGAATACTAGGGGCGGAGACCCAGTACTTC
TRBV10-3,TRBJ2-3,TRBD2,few,CATSQRDPRDTQYF,TGTGCCACCTCCCAGCGGGATCCACGAGATACGCAGTATTTT
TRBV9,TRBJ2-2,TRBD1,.,CASSVRTGDFGELFF,TGTGCCAGCAGCGTTCGGACAGGGGATTTCGGGGAGCTGTTTTTT
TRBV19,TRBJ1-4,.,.,CASRGRSTNEKLFF,TGTGCCAGTAGGGGACGGTCAACTAATGAAAAACTGTTTTTT
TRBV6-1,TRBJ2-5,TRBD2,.,CASSEGTSGRRETQYF,TGTGCCAGCAGTGAAGGGACTAGCGGAAGGAGGGAGACCCAGTACTTC
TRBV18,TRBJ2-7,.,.,CASSPASDYEQYF,TGTGCCAGCTCACCAGCTAGCGACTACGAGCAGTACTTC
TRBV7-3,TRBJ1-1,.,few,CASSRGTNTEAFF,TGTGCCAGCAGCCGAGGGACGAACACTGAAGCTTTCTTT
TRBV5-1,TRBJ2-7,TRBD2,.,CASSYSSGPYEQYF,TGCGCCAGCAGCTACTCTAGCGGGCCCTACGAGCAGTACTTC
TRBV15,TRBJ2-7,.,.,CATSRDLSRLSSYEQYF,TGTGCCACCAGCAGAGATCTTTCGCGGTTGAGCTCCTACGAGCAGTACTTC
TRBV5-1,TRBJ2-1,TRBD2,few,CASSLDGRAANEQFF,TGCGCCAGCAGCTTGGACGGGAGGGCCGCTAATGAGCAGTTCTTC
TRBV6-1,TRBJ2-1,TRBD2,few,CASSEFSGGGFLANEQFF,TGTGCCAGCAGTGAATTTTCGGGGGGGGGATTCTTGGCTAATGAGCAGTTCTTC
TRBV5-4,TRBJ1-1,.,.,CASSFFGGVAFF,TGTGCCAGCAGCTTTTTCGGGGGGGTGGCTTTCTTT
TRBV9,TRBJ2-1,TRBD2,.,CASSVGWGARLAGGRDEQFF,TGTGCCAGCAGCGTAGGATGGGGGGCCCGACTAGCGGGAGGCCGGGATGAGCAGTTCTTC
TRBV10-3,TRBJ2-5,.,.,CAISVTGLETQYF,TGTGCCATCAGTGTGACTGGGTTGGAGACCCAGTACTTC
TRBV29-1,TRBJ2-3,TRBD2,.,CSGASGSTDTQYF,TGCAGCGGAGCTAGCGGTAGCACAGATACGCAGTATTTT
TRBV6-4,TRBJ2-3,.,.,CASSESAASDTQYF,TGTGCCAGCAGTGAATCCGCAGCGTCAGATACGCAGTATTTT
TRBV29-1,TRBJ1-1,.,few,CSVRHLNTEAFF,TGCAGCGTTCGGCACCTGAACACTGAAGCTTTCTTT
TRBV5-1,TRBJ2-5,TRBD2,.,CASSAGTSGRPQETQYF,TGCGCCAGCAGCGCCGGGACTAGCGGGAGGCCCCAAGAGACCCAGTACTTC
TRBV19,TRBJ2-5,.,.,CASSREFEETQYF,TGTGCCAGTAGTCGCGAGTTCGAGGAGACCCAGTACTTC
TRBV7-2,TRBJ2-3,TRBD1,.,CASSSYQGAGDTQYF,TGTGCCAGCAGCTCTTACCAGGGGGCCGGAGATACGCAGTATTTT
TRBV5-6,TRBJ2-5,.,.,CASSLAGRKETQYF,TGTGCCAGCAGCTTGGCCGGCAGGAAAGAGACCCAGTACTTC
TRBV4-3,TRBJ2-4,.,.,CASSLGSRWGDIQYF,TGCGCCAGCAGCCTTGGGTCGCGGTGGGGGGACATTCAGTACTTC
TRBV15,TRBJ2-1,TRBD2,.,CATSRSLAGPSYNEQFF,TGTGCCACCAGCAGATCCTTAGCGGGCCCCTCCTACAATGAGCAGTTCTTC
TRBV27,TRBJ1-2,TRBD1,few,CASRFTGAGYGYTF,TGTGCCAGCAGATTCACAGGGGCTGGCTATGGCTACACCTTC
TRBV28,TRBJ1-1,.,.,CASSPGAGEAFF,TGTGCCAGCAGTCCGGGGGCAGGAGAAGCTTTCTTT
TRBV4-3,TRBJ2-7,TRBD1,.,CASSQAPGQGFYEQYF,TGCGCCAGCAGCCAAGCTCCGGGACAGGGGTTCTACGAGCAGTACTTC
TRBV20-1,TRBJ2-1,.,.,CSAGTYNEQFF,TGCAGTGCGGGGACCTACAATGAGCAGTTCTTC
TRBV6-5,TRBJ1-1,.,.,CASSYSLAGYTEAFF,TGTGCCAGCAGTTACTCTTTGGCGGGGTACACTGAAGCTTTCTTT
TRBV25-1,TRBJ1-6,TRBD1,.,CASRDRAAESPLHF,TGTGCCAGCAGGGACAGGGCGGCGGAATCACCCCTCCACTTT
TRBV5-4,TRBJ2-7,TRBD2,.,CASSGVTNEQGGGSSYEQYF,TGTGCCAGCAGCGGTGTAACAAACGAGCAGGGCGGGGGAAGCTCCTACGAGCAGTACTTC
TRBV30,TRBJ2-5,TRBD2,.,CAWSVRLAGGGETQYF,TGTGCCTGGAGTGTAAGGCTAGCGGGAGGAGGGGAGACCCAGTACTTC
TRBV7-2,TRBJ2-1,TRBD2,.,CASSSGLAGGQVEQFF,TGTGCCAGCAGCTCTGGACTAGCGGGAGGGCAGGTTGAGCAGTTCTTC
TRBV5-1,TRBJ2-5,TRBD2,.,CASTSGRAGGETQYF,TGCGCCAGCACAAGCGGGAGGGCCGGCGGGGAGACCCAGTACTTC
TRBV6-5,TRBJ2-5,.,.,CASVGQDGKETQYF,TGTGCCAGCGTTGGGCAGGACGGGAAGGAGACCCAGTACTTC
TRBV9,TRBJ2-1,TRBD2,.,CASSFRLATANEQFF,TGTGCCAGCAGCTTCAGACTAGCCACGGCCAATGAGCAGTTCTTC
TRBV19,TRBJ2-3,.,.,CASSSPRARSDTQYF,TGTGCCAGTAGTTCCCCCCGAGCGAGGTCCGATACGCAGTATTTT
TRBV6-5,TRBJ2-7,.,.,CASRQDSNIGYEQYF,TGTGCCAGCAGACAGGACAGTAATATTGGCTACGAGCAGTACTTC
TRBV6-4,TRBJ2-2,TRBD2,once,CASSQLAGVTGELFF,TGTGCCAGCAGCCAACTAGCGGGAGTCACCGGGGAGCTGTTTTTT
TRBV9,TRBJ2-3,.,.,CASSGRVGASDTQYF,TGTGCCAGCAGCGGCCGAGTAGGAGCGTCAGATACGCAGTATTTT
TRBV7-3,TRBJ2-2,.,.,CASSLTPTGGDTGELFF,TGTGCCAGCAGCTTAACCCCTACAGGGGGGGACACCGGGGAGCTGTTTTTT
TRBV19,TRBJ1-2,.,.,CASTRSAPGGYTF,TGTGCCAGTACCCGATCCGCACCGGGTGGCTACACCTTC